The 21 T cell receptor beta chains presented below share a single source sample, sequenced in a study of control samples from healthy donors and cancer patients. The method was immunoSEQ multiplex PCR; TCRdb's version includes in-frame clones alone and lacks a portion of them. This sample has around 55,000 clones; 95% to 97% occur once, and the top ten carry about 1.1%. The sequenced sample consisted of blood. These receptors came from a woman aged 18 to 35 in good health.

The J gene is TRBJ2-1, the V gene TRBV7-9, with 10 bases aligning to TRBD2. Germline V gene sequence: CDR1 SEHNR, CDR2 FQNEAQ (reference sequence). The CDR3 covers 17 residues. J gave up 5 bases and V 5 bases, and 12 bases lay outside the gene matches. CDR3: CASSPRALAGDHNEQFF. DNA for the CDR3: TGTGCCAGCAGCCCTCGTGCCCTAGCGGGGGATCACAATGAGCAGTTCTTC.

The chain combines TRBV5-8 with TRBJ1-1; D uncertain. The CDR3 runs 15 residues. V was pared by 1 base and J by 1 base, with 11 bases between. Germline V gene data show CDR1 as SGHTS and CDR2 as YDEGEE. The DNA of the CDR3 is TGTGCCAGCAGCTTGCTAATAGGGCGGAACACTGAAGCTTTCTTT. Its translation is CASSLLIGRNTEAFF.

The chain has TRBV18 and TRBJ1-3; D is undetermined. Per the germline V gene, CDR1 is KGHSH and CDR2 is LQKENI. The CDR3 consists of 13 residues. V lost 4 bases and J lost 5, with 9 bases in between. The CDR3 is CASSRTERNTIYF. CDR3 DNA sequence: TGTGCCAGCTCACGTACAGAACGAAACACCATATATTTT.

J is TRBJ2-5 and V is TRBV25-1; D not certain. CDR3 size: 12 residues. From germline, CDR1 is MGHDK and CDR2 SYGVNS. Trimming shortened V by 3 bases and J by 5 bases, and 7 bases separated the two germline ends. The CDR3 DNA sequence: TGTGCCAGCAGTGATCTGTCCGAGACCCAGTACTTC. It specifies CASSDLSETQYF.

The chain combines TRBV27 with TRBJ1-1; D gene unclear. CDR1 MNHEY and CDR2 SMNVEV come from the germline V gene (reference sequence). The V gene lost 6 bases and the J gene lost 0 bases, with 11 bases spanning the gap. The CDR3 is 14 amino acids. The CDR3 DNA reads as TGTGCCAGCAGCCCGACTGACATGAACACTGAAGCTTTCTTT. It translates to CASSPTDMNTEAFF.

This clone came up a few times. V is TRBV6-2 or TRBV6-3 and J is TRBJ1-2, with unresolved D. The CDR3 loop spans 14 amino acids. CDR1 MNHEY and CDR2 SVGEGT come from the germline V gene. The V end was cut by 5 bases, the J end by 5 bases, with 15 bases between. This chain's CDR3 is CASSKGSEVYGYTF. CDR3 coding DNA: TGTGCCAGCAGTAAAGGCAGTGAGGTATATGGCTACACCTTC.

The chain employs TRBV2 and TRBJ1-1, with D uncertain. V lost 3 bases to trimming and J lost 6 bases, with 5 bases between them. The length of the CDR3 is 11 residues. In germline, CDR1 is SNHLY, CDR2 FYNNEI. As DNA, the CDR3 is TGTGCCAGCAGTGACGGCGCTGAAGCTTTCTTT. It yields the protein CASSDGAEAFF.

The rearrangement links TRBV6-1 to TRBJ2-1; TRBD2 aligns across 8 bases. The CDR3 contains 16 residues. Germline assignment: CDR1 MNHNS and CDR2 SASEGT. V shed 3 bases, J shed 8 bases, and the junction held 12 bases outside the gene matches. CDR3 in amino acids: CASSDLGAGGKDEQFF. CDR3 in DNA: TGTGCCAGCAGTGACCTCGGGGCGGGGGGCAAGGATGAGCAGTTCTTC.

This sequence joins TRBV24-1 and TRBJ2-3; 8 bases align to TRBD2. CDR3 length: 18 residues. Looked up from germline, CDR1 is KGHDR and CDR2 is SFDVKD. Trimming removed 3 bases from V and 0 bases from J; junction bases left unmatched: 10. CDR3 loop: CATSDDPRGALSTDTQYF. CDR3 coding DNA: TGTGCCACCAGTGATGACCCGCGGGGGGCCCTGAGCACAGATACGCAGTATTTT.

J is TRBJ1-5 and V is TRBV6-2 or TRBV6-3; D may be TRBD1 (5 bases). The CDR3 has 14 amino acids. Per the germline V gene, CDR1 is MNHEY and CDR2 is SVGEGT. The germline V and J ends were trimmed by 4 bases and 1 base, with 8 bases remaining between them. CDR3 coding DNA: TGTGCCAGCAGTTGGGGGGAAAGCAATCAGCCCCAGCATTTT. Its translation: CASSWGESNQPQHF.

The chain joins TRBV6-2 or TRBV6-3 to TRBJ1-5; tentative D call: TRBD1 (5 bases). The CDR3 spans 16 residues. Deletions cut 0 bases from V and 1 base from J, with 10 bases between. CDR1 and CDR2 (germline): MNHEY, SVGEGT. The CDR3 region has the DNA TGTGCCAGCAGTTACTCGGGGGGTCGGAGCAATCAGCCCCAGCATTTT. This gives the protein CASSYSGGRSNQPQHF.

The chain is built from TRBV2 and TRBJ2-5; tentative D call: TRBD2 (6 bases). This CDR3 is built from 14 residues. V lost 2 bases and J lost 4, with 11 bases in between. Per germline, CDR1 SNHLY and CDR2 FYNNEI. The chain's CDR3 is CASSEWLARETQYF. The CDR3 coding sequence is TGTGCCAGCAGTGAATGGCTAGCGCGAGAGACCCAGTACTTC.

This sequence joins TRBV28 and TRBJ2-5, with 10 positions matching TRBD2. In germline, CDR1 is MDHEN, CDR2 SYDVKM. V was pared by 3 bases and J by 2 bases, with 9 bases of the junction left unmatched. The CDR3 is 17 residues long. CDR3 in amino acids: CASSFSRSGGWQETQYF. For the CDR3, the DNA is TGTGCCAGCAGTTTTTCCCGTAGCGGGGGGTGGCAAGAGACCCAGTACTTC.

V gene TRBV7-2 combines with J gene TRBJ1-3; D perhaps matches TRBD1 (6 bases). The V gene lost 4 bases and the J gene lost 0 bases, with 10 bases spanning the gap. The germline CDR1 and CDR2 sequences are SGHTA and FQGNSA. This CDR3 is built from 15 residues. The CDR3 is CASSSDRSSGNTIYF. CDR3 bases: TGTGCCAGCAGCTCCGACAGGAGCTCTGGAAACACCATATATTTT.

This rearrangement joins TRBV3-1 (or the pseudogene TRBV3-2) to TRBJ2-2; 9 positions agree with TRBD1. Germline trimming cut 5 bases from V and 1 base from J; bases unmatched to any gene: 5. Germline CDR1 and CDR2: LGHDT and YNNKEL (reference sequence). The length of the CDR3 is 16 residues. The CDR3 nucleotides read TGTGCCAGCAGCTACTCGACAGGGGGGAACACCGGGGAGCTGTTTTTT. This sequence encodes CASSYSTGGNTGELFF.

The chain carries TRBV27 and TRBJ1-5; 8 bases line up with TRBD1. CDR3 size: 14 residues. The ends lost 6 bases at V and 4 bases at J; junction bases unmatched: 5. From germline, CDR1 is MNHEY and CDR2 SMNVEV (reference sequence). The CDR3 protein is CASRGQGPNQPQHF. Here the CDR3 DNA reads TGTGCCAGCAGAGGACAGGGCCCGAATCAGCCCCAGCATTTT.

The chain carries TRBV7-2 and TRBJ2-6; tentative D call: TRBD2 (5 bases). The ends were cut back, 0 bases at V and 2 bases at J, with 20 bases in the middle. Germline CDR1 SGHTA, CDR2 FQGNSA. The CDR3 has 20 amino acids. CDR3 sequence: CASSLALGRVPATGANVLTF. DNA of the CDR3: TGTGCCAGCAGCTTAGCCCTCGGGCGGGTCCCCGCTACTGGGGCCAACGTCCTGACTTTC.

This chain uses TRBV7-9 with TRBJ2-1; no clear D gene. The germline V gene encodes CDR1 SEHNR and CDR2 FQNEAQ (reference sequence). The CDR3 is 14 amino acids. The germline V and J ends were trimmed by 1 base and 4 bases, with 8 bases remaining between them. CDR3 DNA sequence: TGTGCCAGCAGCTTAGGCGGCAGATACAATGAGCAGTTCTTC. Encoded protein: CASSLGGRYNEQFF.

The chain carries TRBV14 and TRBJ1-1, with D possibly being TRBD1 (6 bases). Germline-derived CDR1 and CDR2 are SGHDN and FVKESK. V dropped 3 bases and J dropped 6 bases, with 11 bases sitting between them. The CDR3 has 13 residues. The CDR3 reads CASSHDGGSEAFF. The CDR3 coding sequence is TGTGCCAGCAGCCACGACGGGGGCTCTGAAGCTTTCTTT.

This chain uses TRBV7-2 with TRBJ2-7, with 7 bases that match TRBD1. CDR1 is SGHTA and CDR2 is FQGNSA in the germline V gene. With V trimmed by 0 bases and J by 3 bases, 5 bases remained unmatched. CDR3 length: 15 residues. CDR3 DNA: TGTGCCAGCAGCTTAGCTAGGGGGCTAAGCTACGAGCAGTACTTC. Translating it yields CASSLARGLSYEQYF.

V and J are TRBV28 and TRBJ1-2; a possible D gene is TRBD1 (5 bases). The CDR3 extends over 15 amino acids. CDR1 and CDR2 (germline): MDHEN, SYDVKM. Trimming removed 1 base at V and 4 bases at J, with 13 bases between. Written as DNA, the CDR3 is TGTGCCAGCAGTTTATATAAGGGGAGCTTCTATGGCTACACCTTC. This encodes CASSLYKGSFYGYTF.